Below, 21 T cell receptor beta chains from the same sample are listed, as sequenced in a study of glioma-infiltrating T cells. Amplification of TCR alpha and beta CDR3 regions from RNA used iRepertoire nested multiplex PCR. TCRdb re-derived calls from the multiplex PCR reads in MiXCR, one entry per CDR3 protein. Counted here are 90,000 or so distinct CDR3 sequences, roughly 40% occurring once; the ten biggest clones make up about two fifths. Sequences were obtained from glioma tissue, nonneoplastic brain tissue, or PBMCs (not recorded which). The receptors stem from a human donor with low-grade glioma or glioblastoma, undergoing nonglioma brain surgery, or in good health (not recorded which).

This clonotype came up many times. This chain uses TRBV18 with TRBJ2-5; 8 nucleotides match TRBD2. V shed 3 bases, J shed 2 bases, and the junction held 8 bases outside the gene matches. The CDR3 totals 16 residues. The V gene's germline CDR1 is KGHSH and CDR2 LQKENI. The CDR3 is CASSPPETSGQETQYF. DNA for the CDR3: TGTGCCAGCTCACCCCCCGAAACTAGCGGACAAGAGACCCAGTACTTC.

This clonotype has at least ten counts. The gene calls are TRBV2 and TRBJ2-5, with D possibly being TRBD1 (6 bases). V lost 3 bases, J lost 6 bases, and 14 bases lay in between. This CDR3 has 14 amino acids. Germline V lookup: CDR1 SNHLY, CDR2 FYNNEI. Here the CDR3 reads CASSEQGILQTQYF. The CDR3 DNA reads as TGTGCCAGCAGTGAGCAGGGGATTTTGCAGACCCAGTACTTC.

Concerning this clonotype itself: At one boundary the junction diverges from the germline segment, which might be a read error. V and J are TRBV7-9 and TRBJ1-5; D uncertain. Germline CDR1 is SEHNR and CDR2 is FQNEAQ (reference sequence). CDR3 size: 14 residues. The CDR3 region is CDSSLGKENQPHHF. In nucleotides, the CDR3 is TGTGACAGCAGCTTAGGAAAGGAGAATCAGCCCCATCATTTT.

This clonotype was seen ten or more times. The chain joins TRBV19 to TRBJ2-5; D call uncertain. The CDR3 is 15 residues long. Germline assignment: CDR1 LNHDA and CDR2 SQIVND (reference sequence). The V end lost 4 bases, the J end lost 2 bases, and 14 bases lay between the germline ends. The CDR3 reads CASSTPSGLQETQYF. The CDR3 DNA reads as TGTGCCAGTAGTACTCCGAGTGGCTTGCAAGAGACCCAGTACTTC.

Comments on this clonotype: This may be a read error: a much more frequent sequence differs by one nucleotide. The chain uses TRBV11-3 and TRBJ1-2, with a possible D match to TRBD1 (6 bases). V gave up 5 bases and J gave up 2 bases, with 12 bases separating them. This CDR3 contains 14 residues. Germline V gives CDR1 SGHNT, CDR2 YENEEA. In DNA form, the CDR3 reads TGTGCCAGCAGCCTCGACAGGAAAAACTATGGCTACACCTTC. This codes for CASSLDRKNYGYTF. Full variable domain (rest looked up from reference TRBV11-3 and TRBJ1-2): EAGVVQSPRYKIIEKKQPVAFWCNPISGHNTLYWYLQNLGQGPELLIRYENEEAVDDSQLPKDRFSAERLKGVDSTLKIQPAELGDSAVYLCASSLDRKNYGYTFGSGTRLTVV.

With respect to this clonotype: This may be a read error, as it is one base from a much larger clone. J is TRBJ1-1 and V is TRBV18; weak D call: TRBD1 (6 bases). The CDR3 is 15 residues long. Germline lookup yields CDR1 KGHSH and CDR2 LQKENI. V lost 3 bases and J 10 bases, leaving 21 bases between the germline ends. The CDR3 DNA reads TGTGCCAGCTCACCTACAAGGACAGATATTAATACAGCTTTCTTT. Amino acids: CASSPTRTDINTAFF.

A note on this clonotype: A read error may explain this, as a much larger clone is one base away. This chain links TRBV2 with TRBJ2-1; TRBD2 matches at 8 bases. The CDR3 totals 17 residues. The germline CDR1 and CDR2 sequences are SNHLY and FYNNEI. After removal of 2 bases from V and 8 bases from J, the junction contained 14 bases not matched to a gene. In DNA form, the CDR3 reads TGTGCCAGCAGTGAAACGGGACTAGAGGGAGTATCTGATGAGCAGTTCTTC. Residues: CASSETGLEGVSDEQFF.

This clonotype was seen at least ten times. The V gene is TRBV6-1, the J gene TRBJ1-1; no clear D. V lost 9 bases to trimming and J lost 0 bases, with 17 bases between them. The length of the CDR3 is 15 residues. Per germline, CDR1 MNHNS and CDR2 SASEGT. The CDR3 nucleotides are TGTGCCAGTTCCCCGCCGGGGAACATGAACACTGAAGCTTTCTTT. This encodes CASSPPGNMNTEAFF.

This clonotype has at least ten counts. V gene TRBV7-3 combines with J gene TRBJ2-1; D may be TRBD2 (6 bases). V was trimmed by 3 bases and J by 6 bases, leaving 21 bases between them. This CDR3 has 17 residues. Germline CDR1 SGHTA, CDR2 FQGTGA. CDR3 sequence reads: CASSLAPPGVLGNEQFF. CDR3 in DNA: TGTGCCAGCAGCTTGGCCCCTCCGGGAGTTTTGGGCAATGAGCAGTTCTTC. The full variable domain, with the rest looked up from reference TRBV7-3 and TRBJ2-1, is GAGVSQTPSNKVTEKGKYVELRCDPISGHTALYWYRQSLGQGPEFLIYFQGTGAADDSGLPNDRFFAVRPEGSVSTLKIQRTERGDSAVYLCASSLAPPGVLGNEQFFGPGTRLTVL.

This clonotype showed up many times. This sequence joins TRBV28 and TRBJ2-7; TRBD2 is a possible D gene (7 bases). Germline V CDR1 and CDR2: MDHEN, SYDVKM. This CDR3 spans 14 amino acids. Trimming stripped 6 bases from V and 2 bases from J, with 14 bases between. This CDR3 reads CASSQGGGAYEQYF. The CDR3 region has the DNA TGTGCCAGCAGCCAGGGAGGGGGGGCCTACGAGCAGTACTTC.

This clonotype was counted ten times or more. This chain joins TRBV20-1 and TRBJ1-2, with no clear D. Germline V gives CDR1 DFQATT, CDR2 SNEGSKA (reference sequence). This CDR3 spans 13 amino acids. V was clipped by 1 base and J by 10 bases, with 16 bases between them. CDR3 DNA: TGCAGTGCTAGAGGAGGGAGGGTTAACGACTACACCTTC. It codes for CSARGGRVNDYTF.

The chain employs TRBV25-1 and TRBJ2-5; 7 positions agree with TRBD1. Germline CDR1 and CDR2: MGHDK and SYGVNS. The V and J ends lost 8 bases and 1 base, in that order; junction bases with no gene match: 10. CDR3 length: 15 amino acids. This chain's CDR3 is CASGTGTDLQETQYF. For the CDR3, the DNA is TGTGCCAGCGGCACCGGGACAGACCTCCAAGAGACCCAGTACTTC.

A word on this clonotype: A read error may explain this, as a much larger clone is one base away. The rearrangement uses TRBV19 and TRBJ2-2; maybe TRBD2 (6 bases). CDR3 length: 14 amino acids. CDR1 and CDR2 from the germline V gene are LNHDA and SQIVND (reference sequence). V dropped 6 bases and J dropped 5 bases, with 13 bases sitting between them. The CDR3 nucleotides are TGTGCCAGTAGCTGGGAGGTTGGTACCGGGGAGCTGTTTTTT. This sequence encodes CASSWEVGTGELFF.

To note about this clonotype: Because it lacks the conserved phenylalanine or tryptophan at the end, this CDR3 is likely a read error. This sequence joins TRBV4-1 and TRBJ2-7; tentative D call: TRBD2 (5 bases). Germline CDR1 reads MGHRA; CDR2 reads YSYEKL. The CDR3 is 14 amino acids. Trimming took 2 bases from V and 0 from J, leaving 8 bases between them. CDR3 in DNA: TGCGCCAGCAGCCAACGGGAAGGCTCCTACGAGCAGTACCTC. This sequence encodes CASSQREGSYEQYL.

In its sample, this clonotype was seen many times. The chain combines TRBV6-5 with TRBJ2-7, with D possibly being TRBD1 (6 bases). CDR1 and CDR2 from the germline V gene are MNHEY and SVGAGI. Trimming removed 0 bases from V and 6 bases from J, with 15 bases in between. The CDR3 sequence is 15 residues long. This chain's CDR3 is CASSYSLRGVGEQYF. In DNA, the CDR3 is TGTGCCAGCAGTTACTCGCTCAGGGGCGTCGGCGAGCAGTACTTC.

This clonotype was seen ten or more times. CDR3 sequence reads: CASSGGQGGEQYF. The CDR3 nucleotides are TGTGCCAGCAGTGGGGGACAGGGGGGCGAGCAGTACTTC. J is TRBJ2-7 and V is TRBV6-1, with 11 bases that match TRBD1. With V trimmed by 4 bases and J by 6 bases, 2 bases remained unmatched. Germline values: CDR1 MNHNS, CDR2 SASEGT. The CDR3 totals 13 residues.

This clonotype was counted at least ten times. The CDR3 bases are TGCAGTGCTAGAGGGACTAGCGGGGGGGCCTACGAGCAGTACTTC. This translates into CSARGTSGGAYEQYF. The chain has TRBV20-1 and TRBJ2-7; 15 bases are shared with TRBD2. The V gene end was trimmed by 1 base and the J gene end by 2 bases; junction bases not matched to a gene: 0. Germline lookup yields CDR1 DFQATT and CDR2 SNEGSKA (reference sequence). CDR3 length equals 15 residues.

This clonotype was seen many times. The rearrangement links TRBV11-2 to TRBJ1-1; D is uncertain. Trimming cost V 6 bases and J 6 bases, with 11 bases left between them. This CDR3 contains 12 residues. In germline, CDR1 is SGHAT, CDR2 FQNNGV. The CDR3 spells CASSGRSAEAFF. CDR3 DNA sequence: TGTGCCAGCAGTGGGCGGTCTGCTGAAGCTTTCTTT.

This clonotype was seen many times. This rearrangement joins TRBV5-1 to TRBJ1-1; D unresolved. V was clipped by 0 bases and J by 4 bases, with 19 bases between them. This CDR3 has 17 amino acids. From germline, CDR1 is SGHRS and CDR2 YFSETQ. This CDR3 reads CASSLVVLGGGSTEAFF. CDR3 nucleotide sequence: TGCGCCAGCAGCTTGGTGGTTCTTGGTGGAGGGAGCACTGAAGCTTTCTTT.

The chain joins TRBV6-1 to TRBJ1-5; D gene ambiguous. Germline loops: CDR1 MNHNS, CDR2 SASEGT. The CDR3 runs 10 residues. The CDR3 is CVNSNQPQHF. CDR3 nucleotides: TGTGTCAACAGCAATCAGCCCCAGCATTTT.

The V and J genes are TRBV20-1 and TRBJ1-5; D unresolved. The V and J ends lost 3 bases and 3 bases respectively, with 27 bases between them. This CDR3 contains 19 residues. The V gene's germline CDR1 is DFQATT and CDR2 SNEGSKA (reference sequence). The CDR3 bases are TGCAGTGCTAGTGATGGCCGTTCGGGTAGAGAATCTCTCAATCAGCCCCAGCATTTT. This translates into CSASDGRSGRESLNQPQHF.